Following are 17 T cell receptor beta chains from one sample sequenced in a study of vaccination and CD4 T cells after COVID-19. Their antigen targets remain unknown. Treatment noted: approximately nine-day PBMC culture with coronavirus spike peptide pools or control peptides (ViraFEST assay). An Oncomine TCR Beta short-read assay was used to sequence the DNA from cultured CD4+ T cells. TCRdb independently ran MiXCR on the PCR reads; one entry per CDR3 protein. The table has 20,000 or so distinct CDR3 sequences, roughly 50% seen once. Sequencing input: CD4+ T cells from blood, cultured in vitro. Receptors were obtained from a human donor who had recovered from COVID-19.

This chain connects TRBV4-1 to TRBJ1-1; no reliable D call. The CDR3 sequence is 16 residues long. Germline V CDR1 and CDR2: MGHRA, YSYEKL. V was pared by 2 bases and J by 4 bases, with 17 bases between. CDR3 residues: CASSQSGIRGITEAFF. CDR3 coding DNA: TGCGCCAGCAGCCAATCTGGCATCCGAGGCATCACTGAAGCTTTCTTT.

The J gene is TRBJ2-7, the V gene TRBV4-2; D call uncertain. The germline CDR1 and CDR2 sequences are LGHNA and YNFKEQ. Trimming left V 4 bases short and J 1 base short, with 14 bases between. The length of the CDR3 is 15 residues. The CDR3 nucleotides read TGTGCCAGCAGCCCAGTTCAAGGGAATTCCTACGAGCAGTACTTC. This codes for CASSPVQGNSYEQYF.

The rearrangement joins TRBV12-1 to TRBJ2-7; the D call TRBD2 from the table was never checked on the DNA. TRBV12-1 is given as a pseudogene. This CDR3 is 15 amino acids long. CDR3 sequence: CASSASGRRAHEQYF. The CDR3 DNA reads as TGTGCCAGCAGCGCTAGCGGGAGAAGAGCCCACGAGCAGTACTTC.

DNA for the CDR3: TGTGCCAGCAGCTTAGGGGGCAGCGTGAACTATGGCTACACCTTC. Translating gives CASSLGGSVNYGYTF. This chain links TRBV7-9 with TRBJ1-2; the D gene is possibly TRBD1 (5 bases). Germline CDR1 and CDR2: SEHNR and FQNEAQ (reference sequence). V was cut by 1 base and J by 2 bases, with 11 bases left in between. This CDR3 is 15 amino acids long. The whole variable domain, filled in from reference TRBV7-9 and TRBJ1-2, reads DTGVSQNPRHKITKRGQNVTFRCDPISEHNRLYWYRQTLGQGPEFLTYFQNEAQLEKSRLLSDRFSAERPKGSFSTLEIQRTEQGDSAMYLCASSLGGSVNYGYTFGSGTRLTVV.

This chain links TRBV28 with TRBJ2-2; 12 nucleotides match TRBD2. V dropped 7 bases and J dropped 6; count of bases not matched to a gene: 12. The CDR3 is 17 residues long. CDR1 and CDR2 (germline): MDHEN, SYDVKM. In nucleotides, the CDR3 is TGTGCCAGCACAATACCTCCCGGGACTAGCGGGTCCGGGGAGCTGTTTTTT. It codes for CASTIPPGTSGSGELFF.

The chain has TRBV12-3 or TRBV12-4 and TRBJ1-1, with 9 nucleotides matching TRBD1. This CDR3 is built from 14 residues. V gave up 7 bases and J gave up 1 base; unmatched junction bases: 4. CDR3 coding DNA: TGTGCCAGCAACGGACAGGGGAGGAACACTGAAGCTTTCTTT. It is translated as CASNGQGRNTEAFF.

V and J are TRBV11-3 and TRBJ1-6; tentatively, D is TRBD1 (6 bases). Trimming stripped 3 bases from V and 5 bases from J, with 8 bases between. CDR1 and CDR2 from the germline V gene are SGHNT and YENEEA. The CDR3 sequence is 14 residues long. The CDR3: CASSFTGNNSPLHF. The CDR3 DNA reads TGTGCCAGCAGCTTTACAGGGAATAATTCACCCCTCCACTTT.

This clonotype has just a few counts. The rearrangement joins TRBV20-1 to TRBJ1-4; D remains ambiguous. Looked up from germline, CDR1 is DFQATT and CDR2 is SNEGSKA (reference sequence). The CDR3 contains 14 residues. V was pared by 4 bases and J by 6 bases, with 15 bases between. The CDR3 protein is CSATRRPDDEKLFF. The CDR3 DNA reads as TGCAGTGCTACCCGAAGGCCTGATGATGAAAAACTGTTTTTT.

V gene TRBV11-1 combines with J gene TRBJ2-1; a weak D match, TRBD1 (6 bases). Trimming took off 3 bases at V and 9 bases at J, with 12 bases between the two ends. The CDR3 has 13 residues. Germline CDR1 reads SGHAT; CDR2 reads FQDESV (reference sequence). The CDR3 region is CASSLDMGAEQFF. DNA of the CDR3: TGTGCCAGCAGCTTGGATATGGGGGCTGAGCAGTTCTTC.

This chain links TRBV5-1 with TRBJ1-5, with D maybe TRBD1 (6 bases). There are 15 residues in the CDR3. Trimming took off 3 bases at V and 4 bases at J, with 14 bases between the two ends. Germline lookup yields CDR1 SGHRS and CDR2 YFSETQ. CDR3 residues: CASSSLPDRNQPQHF. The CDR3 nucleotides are TGCGCCAGCAGCTCCCTACCCGACAGGAATCAGCCCCAGCATTTT. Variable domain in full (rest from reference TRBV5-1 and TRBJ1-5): KAGVTQTPRYLIKTRGQQVTLSCSPISGHRSVSWYQQTPGQGLQFLFEYFSETQRNKGNFPGRFSGRQFSNSRSEMNVSTLELGDSALYLCASSSLPDRNQPQHFGDGTRLSIL.

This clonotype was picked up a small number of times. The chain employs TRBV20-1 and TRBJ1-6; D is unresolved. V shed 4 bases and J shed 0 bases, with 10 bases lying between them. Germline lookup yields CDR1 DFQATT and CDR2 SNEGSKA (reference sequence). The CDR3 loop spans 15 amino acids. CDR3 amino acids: CSATLGNSYNSPLHF. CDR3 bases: TGCAGTGCTACTTTGGGAAACTCCTATAATTCACCCCTCCACTTT.

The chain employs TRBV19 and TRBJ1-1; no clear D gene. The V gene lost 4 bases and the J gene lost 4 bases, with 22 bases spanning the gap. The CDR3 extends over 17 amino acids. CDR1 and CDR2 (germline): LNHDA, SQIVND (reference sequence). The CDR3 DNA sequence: TGTGCCAGTAGTAACCCTGGGTACAGCGCCGGAGGCACTGAAGCTTTCTTT. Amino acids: CASSNPGYSAGGTEAFF.

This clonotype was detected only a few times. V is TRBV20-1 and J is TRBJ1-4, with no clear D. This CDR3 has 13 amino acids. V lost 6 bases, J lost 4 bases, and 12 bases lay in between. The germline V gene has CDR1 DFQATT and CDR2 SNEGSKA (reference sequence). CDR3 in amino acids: CSAQRQYNEKLFF. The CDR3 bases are TGCAGTGCGCAGCGGCAGTATAATGAAAAACTGTTTTTT.

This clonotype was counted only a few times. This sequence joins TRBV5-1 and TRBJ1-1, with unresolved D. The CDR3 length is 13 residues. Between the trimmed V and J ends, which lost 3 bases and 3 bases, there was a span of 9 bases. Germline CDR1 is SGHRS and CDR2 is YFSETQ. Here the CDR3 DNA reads TGCGCCAGCAGCTCGGTTACAGACACTGAAGCTTTCTTT. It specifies CASSSVTDTEAFF.

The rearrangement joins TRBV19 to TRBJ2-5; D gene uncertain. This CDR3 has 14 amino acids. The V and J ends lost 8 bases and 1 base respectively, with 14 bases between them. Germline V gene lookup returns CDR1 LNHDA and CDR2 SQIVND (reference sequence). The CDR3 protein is CASRLDASQETQYF. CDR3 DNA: TGTGCCAGTCGACTGGACGCCAGCCAAGAGACCCAGTACTTC.

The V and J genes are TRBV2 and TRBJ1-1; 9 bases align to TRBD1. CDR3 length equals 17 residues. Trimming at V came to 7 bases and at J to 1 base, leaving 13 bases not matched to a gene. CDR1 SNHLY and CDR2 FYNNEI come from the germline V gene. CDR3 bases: TGTGCCAGCAACTTTGACAGGGGGTTTGACTCGAACACTGAAGCTTTCTTT. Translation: CASNFDRGFDSNTEAFF.

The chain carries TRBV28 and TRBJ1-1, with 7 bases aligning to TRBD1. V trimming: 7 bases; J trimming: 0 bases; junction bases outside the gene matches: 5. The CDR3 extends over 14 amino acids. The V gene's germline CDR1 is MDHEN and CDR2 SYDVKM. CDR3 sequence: CASTLGQMNTEAFF. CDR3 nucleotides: TGTGCCAGCACTTTGGGACAGATGAACACTGAAGCTTTCTTT.